At least ten counts were recorded for the clone carrying this T cell receptor (beta chain). Its cognate antigen is unknown. MiXCR was run by TCRdb on the RT-PCR reads, yielding one entry per CDR3 protein. The sample holds approximately 500,000 distinct CDR3 sequences, 13% seen once. The data were taken from a study of response to subunit inactivated influenza vaccine. Findings and caveats of the study: A suggestion made by the authors is that each seasonal influenza vaccination recruits few new T cells.

This TCR was recovered from a man aged 50-59 years who received an inactivated influenza vaccine. Specimen: PBMCs from blood, collected roughly 47 days after vaccination.

This chain's CDR3 is CASSPLGLAGAEQYF. CDR3 nucleotide sequence: TGTGCCAGCAGCCCCCTGGGACTAGCGGGAGCCGAGCAGTACTTC. The chain carries TRBV7-2 and TRBJ2-7, with TRBD2 matching over 14 bases. V was pared by 5 bases and J by 6 bases, with 6 bases of the junction left unmatched. Germline CDR1 is SGHTA and CDR2 is FQGNSA. This CDR3 contains 15 residues.